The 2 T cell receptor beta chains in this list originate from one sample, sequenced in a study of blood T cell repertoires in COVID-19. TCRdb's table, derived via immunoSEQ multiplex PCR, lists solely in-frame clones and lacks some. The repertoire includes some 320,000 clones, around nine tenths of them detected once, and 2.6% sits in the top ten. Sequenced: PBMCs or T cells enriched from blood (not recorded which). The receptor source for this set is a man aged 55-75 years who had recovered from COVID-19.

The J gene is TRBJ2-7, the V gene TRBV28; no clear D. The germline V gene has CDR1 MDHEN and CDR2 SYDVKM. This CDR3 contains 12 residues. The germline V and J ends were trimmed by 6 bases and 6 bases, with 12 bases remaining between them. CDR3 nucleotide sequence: TGTGCCAGCAGGGGCTACCTGGCCGAGCAGTACTTC. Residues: CASRGYLAEQYF.

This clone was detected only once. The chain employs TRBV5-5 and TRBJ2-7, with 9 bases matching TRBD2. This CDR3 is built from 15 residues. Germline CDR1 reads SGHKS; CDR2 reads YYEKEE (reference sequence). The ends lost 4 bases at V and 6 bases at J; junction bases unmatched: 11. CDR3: CASSPAGLAVSEQYF. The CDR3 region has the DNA TGTGCCAGCAGCCCCGCGGGACTAGCTGTCTCCGAGCAGTACTTC. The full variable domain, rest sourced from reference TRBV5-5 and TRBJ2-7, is DAGVTQSPTHLIKTRGQQVTLRCSPISGHKSVSWYQQVLGQGPQFIFQYYEKEERGRGNFPDRFSARQFPNYSSELNVNALLLGDSALYLCASSPAGLAVSEQYFGPGTRLTVT.